This T cell receptor beta chain was sequenced for a study of CD8+CD57+ T cells in acquired aplastic anemia. Template material for TCR beta VDJ and CDR3 profiling consisted of genomic DNA. TCRdb independently ran MiXCR on the reads; one entry per CDR3 protein. Among 130,000 or so distinct CDR3 sequences listed, nearly 40% were seen once. By flow cytometry, patients selected for sequencing had shown an expansion of CD8+CD57+ cells. By the time of blood sampling, patients had still received no therapy. Germline loops: CDR1 SGDLS, CDR2 YYNGEE. Trimming removed 3 bases from V and 4 bases from J, with 16 bases in between. CDR3 length equals 15 residues.

Sample: sorted CD4+, CD8+, or CD8+CD57+ T cells (not recorded which) from PBMCs. V usage is TRBV9 and J usage is TRBJ1-1; maybe TRBD1 (6 bases). The origin of this receptor is a human donor with aplastic anemia. CDR3 sequence reads: CASSDNRVGSTEAFF. CDR3 coding DNA: TGTGCCAGCAGCGACAACAGGGTAGGAAGCACTGAAGCTTTCTTT.